This TCR beta chain derives from a study of blood T cell repertoires in COVID-19. The ends were cut back, 10 bases at V and 3 bases at J, with 7 bases in the middle. The CDR3 has 10 residues. Germline loops: CDR1 MNHEY, CDR2 SVGAGI. Patients from Seattle were sampled longitudinally, starting during active infection. TCRdb's table, derived via immunoSEQ multiplex PCR, lists solely in-frame clones and lacks some. The repertoire holds roughly 50,000 clones, with around 84% as singletons. Sequences were obtained from peripheral blood. The TCR originated in an elderly woman with COVID-19, enrolled during active disease. The chain combines TRBV6-5 with TRBJ2-7; D is unresolved. CDR3 sequence: CATLLYEQYF. The CDR3 DNA reads as TGTGCCACCTTACTCTACGAGCAGTACTTC.